This T cell receptor (beta chain) was obtained from a study of T cells in localized non-small cell lung cancer. General study points: The study detected a median approximately 57 of the top 100 tumor clones in adjacent lung. Tumor showed lower T cell clonality than uninvolved adjacent lung, where it was highest.

A word on this clone: Its antigen is unknown.

Assay: immunoSEQ multiplex PCR; the TCRdb copy retains only in-frame clones and omits some. The table records 50,000 to 65,000 clones, roughly 79% of them present only once. Germline CDR1 is MNHEY and CDR2 is SMNVEV (reference sequence). The CDR3 loop spans 21 amino acids. After removal of 1 base from V and 4 bases from J, the junction contained 19 bases not matched to a gene. Sequences were derived from PBMCs, sampled before any cancer treatment. The source of this sequence is a man aged 35-69 years with stage II lung adenocarcinoma. The chain joins TRBV27 to TRBJ2-5; 12 bases map to TRBD2. The CDR3 DNA follows: TGTGCCAGCAGTTTATGGGAGACTAGCGGGAGATTGGGGGTCTATTCAGAGACCCAGTACTTC. Its protein product is CASSLWETSGRLGVYSETQYF.